The sequence of this T cell receptor beta chain was determined in a study of graft-versus-host responses after intestinal transplantation. Study background: Recipients uniformly received anti-thymocyte globulin induction, followed by tacrolimus and steroids for approximately 3 years.

Regarding this clone: The antigen remains unidentified.

Overall study results and limits: Researchers found GvH clones in recipient marrow, and some showed up first in ileum or blood. Peak GvH clone levels in circulation were associated with early post-transplant HvG declines.

Sequenced by immunoSEQ multiplex PCR; TCRdb stores in-frame clones only, minus some. The sample lists approximately 100,000 clones, roughly 88% seen once, with approximately 0.11% in the top ten. The V gene's germline CDR1 is SQVTM and CDR2 ANQGSEA. V shed 4 bases and J 3 bases; nucleotides not matched to a gene: 10. The CDR3 covers 15 residues. The TCR originated in a human donor who received an intestinal transplant. The source material was unstimulated CD4+ T cells sorted from spleen or lymph node cells, sampled before intestinal transplant. The chain carries TRBV29-1 and TRBJ2-7; 9 bases are a match to TRBD1. The CDR3 protein is CSVVTGGFIGYEQYF. DNA of the CDR3: TGCAGCGTTGTTACAGGGGGCTTTATCGGCTACGAGCAGTACTTC.